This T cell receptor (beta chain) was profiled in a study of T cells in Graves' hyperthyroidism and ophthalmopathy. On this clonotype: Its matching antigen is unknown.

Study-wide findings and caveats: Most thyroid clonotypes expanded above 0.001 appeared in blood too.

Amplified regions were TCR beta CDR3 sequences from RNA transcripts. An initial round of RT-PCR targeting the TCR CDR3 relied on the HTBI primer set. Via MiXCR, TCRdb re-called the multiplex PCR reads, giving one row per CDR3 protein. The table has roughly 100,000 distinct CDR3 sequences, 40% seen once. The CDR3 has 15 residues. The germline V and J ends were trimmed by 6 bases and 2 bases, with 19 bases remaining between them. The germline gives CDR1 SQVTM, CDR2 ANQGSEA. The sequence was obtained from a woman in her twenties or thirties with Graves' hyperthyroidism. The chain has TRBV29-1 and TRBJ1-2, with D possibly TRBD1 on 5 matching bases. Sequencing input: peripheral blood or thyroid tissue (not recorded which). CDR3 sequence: CSVSLEQGVNYGYTF. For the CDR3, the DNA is TGCAGCGTGAGCCTGGAGCAGGGCGTCAACTATGGCTACACCTTC.